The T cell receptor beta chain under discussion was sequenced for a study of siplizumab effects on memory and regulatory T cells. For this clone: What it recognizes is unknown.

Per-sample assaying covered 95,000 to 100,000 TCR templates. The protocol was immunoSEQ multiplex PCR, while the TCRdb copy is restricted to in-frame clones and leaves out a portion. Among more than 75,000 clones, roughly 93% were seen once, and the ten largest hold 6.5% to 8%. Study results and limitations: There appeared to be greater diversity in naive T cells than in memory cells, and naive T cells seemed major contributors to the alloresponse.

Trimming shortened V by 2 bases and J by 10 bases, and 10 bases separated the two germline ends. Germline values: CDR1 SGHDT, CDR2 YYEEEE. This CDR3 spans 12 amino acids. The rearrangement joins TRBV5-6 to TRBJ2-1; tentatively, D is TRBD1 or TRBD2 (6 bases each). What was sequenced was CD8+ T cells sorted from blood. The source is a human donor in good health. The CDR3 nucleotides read TGTGCCAGCAGCTTAGGGGGGCCCGAGCAGTTCTTC. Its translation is CASSLGGPEQFF.